A selection of T cell receptor beta chains follows, all from one sample in a study of Ad26.COV2.S vaccination and SARS-CoV-2 variants. Assay: immunoSEQ multiplex PCR; the TCRdb copy retains only in-frame clones and omits some. Among more than 85,000 clones listed, around three quarters were seen once. The source material was peripheral blood, sampled after recovery from COVID-19. These receptors came from a human donor who had recovered from COVID-19. The CDR3 runs from the conserved cysteine through the conserved F or W. The D gene is left open where the match is weak. A row's size may be missing; if present it is once, few, many or a size class.

clone size: .
D gene: .
J gene: TRBJ2-5
V gene: TRBV4-1
CDR3 protein: CASSQGTYQETQYF
CDR3 DNA: TGCGCCAGCAGCCAAGGGACCTACCAAGAGACCCAGTACTTC

clone size: .
D gene: .
J gene: TRBJ1-2
V gene: TRBV7-2
CDR3 protein: CASSPPGARNYGYTF
CDR3 DNA: TGTGCCAGCAGCCCCCCGGGGGCGCGCAACTATGGCTACACCTTC

clone size: .
D gene: .
J gene: TRBJ1-2
V gene: TRBV5-6
CDR3 protein: CASSLWREYGYGYTF
CDR3 DNA: TGTGCCAGCAGCTTGTGGAGGGAGTACGGCTATGGCTACACCTTC

clone size: few
D gene: TRBD1
J gene: TRBJ1-1
V gene: TRBV19
CDR3 protein: CASSIPGTGNTEAFF
CDR3 DNA: TGTGCCAGTAGTATTCCTGGGACAGGGAACACTGAAGCTTTCTTT

clone size: .
D gene: .
J gene: TRBJ1-2
V gene: TRBV3-1/TRBV3-2
CDR3 protein: CASSQMAGTSYGYTF
CDR3 DNA: TGTGCCAGCAGCCAAATGGCAGGGACGTCCTATGGCTACACCTTC

clone size: .
D gene: .
J gene: TRBJ1-4
V gene: TRBV6-5
CDR3 protein: CASRQQPTNEKLFF
CDR3 DNA: TGTGCCAGCAGGCAACAGCCAACTAATGAAAAACTGTTTTTT

clone size: few
D gene: .
J gene: TRBJ2-3
V gene: TRBV3-1/TRBV3-2
CDR3 protein: CASSQKQGTDTQYF
CDR3 DNA: TGTGCCAGCAGCCAAAAACAGGGAACAGATACGCAGTATTTT

clone size: .
D gene: .
J gene: TRBJ2-5
V gene: TRBV27
CDR3 protein: CASSLSGETQYF
CDR3 DNA: TGTGCCAGCAGTTTATCCGGAGAGACCCAGTACTTC

clone size: .
D gene: .
J gene: TRBJ1-2
V gene: TRBV30
CDR3 protein: CAWVQGSDGGGYTF
CDR3 DNA: TGTGCCTGGGTCCAGGGGAGCGACGGGGGTGGCTACACCTTC

clone size: .
D gene: TRBD1
J gene: TRBJ2-5
V gene: TRBV20-1
CDR3 protein: CSASGDSQETQYF
CDR3 DNA: TGCAGTGCTAGTGGGGACAGTCAAGAGACCCAGTACTTC

clone size: .
D gene: TRBD1
J gene: TRBJ1-2
V gene: TRBV2
CDR3 protein: CASSLGQGLGGYTF
CDR3 DNA: TGTGCCAGCAGTTTAGGACAGGGGCTCGGTGGCTACACCTTC

clone size: .
D gene: TRBD1
J gene: TRBJ2-2
V gene: TRBV6-5
CDR3 protein: CASRRDRDTGELFF
CDR3 DNA: TGTGCCAGCCGACGGGACAGGGACACCGGGGAGCTGTTTTTT

clone size: .
D gene: .
J gene: TRBJ1-1
V gene: TRBV11-3
CDR3 protein: CASSLERSTEAFF
CDR3 DNA: TGTGCCAGCAGCTTAGAACGGAGCACTGAAGCTTTCTTT

clone size: .
D gene: .
J gene: TRBJ2-7
V gene: TRBV11-1
CDR3 protein: CASSSYTYEQYF
CDR3 DNA: TGTGCCAGCAGCTCCTACACCTACGAGCAGTACTTC

clone size: .
D gene: TRBD2
J gene: TRBJ2-7
V gene: TRBV11-2
CDR3 protein: CASSLEAGGPYEQYF
CDR3 DNA: TGTGCCAGCAGCTTAGAGGCGGGGGGCCCCTACGAGCAGTACTTC

clone size: .
D gene: TRBD1
J gene: TRBJ2-7
V gene: TRBV15
CDR3 protein: CATSRRTGTYEQYF
CDR3 DNA: TGTGCCACCAGCAGACGGACAGGAACCTACGAGCAGTACTTC

clone size: .
D gene: TRBD1
J gene: TRBJ2-7
V gene: TRBV7-2
CDR3 protein: CASSLGTAEQYF
CDR3 DNA: TGTGCCAGCAGCTTGGGGACAGCCGAGCAGTACTTC

clone size: .
D gene: .
J gene: TRBJ2-1
V gene: TRBV7-2
CDR3 protein: CASSSERVNEQFF
CDR3 DNA: TGTGCCAGCAGCTCCGAGAGGGTAAATGAGCAGTTCTTC

clone size: .
D gene: .
J gene: TRBJ1-1
V gene: TRBV3-1/TRBV3-2
CDR3 protein: CASSQVSRDTEAFF
CDR3 DNA: TGTGCCAGCAGCCAAGTTTCCAGAGACACTGAAGCTTTCTTT

clone size: .
D gene: TRBD1
J gene: TRBJ2-1
V gene: TRBV5-1
CDR3 protein: CASSFYGVDRGYEQFF
CDR3 DNA: TGCGCCAGCAGCTTCTACGGGGTGGACAGGGGGTATGAGCAGTTCTTC

clone size: .
D gene: .
J gene: TRBJ2-5
V gene: TRBV3-1/TRBV3-2
CDR3 protein: CASSPPNQQETQYF
CDR3 DNA: TGTGCCAGCAGCCCGCCAAACCAACAAGAGACCCAGTACTTC

clone size: few
D gene: .
J gene: TRBJ1-3
V gene: TRBV29-1
CDR3 protein: CSVEEGLGNTIYF
CDR3 DNA: TGCAGCGTTGAAGAGGGGCTGGGAAACACCATATATTTT

clone size: .
D gene: .
J gene: TRBJ1-1
V gene: TRBV6-5
CDR3 protein: CASSRAGFMDTEAFF
CDR3 DNA: TGTGCCAGCAGTCGCGCTGGTTTTATGGACACTGAAGCTTTCTTT